This entry concerns a single TCR beta chain. Per the germline V gene, CDR1 is WNHNN and CDR2 is SYGVQD (reference sequence). The V and J ends lost 6 bases and 7 bases, in that order; junction bases with no gene match: 18. The CDR3 extends over 17 amino acids. The data stem from a study of blood T cell repertoires in COVID-19. About the research overall: PBMCs, B-cell-depleted T cells, or T cells were the source of the cDNA or gDNA that made up the material.

Sequenced by immunoSEQ multiplex PCR; TCRdb stores in-frame clones only, minus some. The sample has 24,000 or so clones; approximately 87% are singletons. The sequence was obtained from a human donor with active COVID-19. The donor label of this sample is uncertain. Specimen: peripheral blood. The rearrangement joins TRBV10-1 to TRBJ2-1, with 7 bases fitting TRBD1. For the CDR3, the DNA is TGCGCCAGCAGATCACTAAAACCCGGGACAGACATTAATGAGCAGTTCTTC. It encodes CASRSLKPGTDINEQFF.